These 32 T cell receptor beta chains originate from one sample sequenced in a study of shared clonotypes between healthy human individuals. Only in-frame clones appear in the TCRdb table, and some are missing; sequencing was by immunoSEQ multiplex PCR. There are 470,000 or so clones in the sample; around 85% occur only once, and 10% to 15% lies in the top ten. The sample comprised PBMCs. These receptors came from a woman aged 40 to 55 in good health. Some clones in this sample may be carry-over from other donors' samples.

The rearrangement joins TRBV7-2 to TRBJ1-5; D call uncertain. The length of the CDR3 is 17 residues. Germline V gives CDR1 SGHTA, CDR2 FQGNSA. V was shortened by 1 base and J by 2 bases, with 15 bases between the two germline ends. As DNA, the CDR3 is TGTGCCAGCAGCTTAGAGACACGGCCCTCTGGCAATCAGCCCCAGCATTTT. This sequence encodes CASSLETRPSGNQPQHF.

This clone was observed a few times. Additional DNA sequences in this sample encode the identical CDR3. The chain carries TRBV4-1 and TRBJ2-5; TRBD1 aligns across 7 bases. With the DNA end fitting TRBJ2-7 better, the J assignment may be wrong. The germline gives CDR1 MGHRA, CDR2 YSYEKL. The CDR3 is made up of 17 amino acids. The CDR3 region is CASSQDPLTGKSSEQYF. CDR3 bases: TGCGCCAGCAGCCAAGATCCCCTGACAGGGAAATCGTCCGAGCAGTACTTC.

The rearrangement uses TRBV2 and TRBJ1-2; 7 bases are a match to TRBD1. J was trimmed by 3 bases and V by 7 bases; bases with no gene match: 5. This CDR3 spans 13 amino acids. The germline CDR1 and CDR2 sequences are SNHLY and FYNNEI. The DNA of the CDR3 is TGTGCCAGCAAGGAGGGGGCGGACTATGGCTACACCTTC. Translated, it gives CASKEGADYGYTF.

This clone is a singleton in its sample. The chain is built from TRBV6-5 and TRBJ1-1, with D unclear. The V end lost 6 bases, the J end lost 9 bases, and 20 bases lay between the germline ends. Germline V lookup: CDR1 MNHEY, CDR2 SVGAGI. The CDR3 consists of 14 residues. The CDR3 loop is CASSPQLAALKAFF. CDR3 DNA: TGTGCCAGCAGCCCACAGTTAGCTGCTTTGAAAGCTTTCTTT.

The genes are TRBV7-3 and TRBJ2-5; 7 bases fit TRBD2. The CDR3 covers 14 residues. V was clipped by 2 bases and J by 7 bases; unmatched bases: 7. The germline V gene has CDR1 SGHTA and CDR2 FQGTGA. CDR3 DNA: TGTGCCAGCAGCTTAGCGGGAGACGGGGGGACCCAGTACTTC. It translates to CASSLAGDGGTQYF.

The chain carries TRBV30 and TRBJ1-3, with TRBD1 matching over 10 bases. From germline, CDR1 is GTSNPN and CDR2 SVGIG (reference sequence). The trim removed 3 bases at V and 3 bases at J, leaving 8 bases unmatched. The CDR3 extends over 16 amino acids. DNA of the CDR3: TGTGCCTGGAGCGGGGGGGACAGGGGACTTGGAAACACCATATATTTT. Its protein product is CAWSGGDRGLGNTIYF.

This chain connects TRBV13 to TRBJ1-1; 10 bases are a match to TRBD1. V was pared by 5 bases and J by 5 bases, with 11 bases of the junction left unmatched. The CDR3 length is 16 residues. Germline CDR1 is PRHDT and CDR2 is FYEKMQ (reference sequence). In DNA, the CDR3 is TGTGCCAGCAGCACTGACAGGGGGCGCATTGGGACTGAAGCTTTCTTT. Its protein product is CASSTDRGRIGTEAFF. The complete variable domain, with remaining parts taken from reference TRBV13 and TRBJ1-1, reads AAGVIQSPRHLIKEKRETATLKCYPIPRHDTVYWYQQGPGQDPQFLISFYEKMQSDKGSIPDRFSAQQFSDYHSELNMSSLELGDSALYFCASSTDRGRIGTEAFFGQGTRLTVV.

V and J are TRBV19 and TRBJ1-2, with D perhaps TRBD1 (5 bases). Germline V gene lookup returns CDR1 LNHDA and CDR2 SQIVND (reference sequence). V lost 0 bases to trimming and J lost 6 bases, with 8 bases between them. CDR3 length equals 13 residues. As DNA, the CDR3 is TGTGCCAGTAGTATAGATTTAGGGGATGGCTACACCTTC. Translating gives CASSIDLGDGYTF.

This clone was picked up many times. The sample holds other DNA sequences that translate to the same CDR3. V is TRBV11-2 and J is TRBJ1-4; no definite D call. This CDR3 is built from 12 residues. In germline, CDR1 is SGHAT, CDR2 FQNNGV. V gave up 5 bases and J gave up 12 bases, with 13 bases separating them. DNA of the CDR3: TGTGCCAGCAGCCTAGTTTACGAAGAACTGTTTTTT. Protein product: CASSLVYEELFF.

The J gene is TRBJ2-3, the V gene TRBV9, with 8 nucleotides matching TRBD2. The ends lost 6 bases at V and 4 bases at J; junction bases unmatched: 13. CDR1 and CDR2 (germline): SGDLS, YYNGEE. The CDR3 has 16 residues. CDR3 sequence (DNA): TGTGCCAGCAACAACCCGACTAGCGCGGGATCAGATACGCAGTATTTT. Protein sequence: CASNNPTSAGSDTQYF.

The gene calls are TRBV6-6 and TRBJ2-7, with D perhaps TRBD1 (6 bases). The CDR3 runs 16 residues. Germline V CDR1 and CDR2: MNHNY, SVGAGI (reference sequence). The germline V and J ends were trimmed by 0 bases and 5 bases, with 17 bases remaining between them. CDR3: CASSYSGRGTDHEQYF. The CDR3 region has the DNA TGTGCCAGCAGTTACTCAGGAAGGGGGACGGATCACGAGCAGTACTTC.

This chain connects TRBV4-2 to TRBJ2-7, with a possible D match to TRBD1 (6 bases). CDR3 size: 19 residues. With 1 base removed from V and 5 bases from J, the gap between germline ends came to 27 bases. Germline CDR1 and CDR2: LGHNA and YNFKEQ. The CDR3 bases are TGTGCCAGCAGCCAAGGTATAAGGGGGTTAGTCGTTGGTACTCACGAGCAGTACTTC. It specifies CASSQGIRGLVVGTHEQYF.

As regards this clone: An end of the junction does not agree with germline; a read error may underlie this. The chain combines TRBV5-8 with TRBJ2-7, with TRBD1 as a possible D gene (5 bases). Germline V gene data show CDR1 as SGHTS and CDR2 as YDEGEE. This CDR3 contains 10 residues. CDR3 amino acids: CASSLDSGNF. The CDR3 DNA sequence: TGTGCCAGCAGCTTGGATTCAGGGAACTTC.

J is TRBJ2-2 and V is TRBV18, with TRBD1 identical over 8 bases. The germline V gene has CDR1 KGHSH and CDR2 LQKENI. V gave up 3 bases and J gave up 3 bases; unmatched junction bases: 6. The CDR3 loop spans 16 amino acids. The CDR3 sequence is CASSPQGAAYTGELFF. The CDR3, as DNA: TGTGCCAGCTCACCTCAGGGGGCAGCCTACACCGGGGAGCTGTTTTTT.

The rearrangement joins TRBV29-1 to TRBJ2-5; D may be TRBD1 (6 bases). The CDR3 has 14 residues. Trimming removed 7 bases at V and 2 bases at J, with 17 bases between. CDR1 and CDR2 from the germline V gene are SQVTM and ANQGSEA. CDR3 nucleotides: TGCAGCGCTACCGACAGGTTAGATCAAGAGACCCAGTACTTC. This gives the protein CSATDRLDQETQYF.

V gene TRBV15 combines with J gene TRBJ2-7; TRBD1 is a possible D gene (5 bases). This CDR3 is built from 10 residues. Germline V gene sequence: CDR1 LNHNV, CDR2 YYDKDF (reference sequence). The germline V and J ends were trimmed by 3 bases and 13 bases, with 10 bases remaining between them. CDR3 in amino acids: CATSSYRPYF. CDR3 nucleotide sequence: TGTGCCACCAGCAGTTACAGGCCCTACTTC.

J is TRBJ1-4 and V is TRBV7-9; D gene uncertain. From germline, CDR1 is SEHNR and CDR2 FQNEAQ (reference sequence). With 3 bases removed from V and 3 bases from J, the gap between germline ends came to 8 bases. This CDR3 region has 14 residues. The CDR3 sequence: CASSFRAANEKLFF. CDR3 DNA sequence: TGTGCCAGCAGCTTCCGGGCGGCTAATGAAAAACTGTTTTTT.

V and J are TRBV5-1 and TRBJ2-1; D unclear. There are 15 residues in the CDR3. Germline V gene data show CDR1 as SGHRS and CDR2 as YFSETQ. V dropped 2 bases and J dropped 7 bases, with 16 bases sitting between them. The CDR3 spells CASSFENSYDNEQFF. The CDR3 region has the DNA TGCGCCAGCAGCTTCGAGAATAGCTATGATAATGAGCAGTTCTTC.

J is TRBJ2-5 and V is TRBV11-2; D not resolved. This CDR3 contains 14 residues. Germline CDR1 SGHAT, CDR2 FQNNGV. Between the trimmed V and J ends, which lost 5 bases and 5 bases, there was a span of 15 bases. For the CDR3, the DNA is TGTGCCAGCAGCCAAAGGGCCGGCCAGGAGACCCAGTACTTC. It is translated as CASSQRAGQETQYF.

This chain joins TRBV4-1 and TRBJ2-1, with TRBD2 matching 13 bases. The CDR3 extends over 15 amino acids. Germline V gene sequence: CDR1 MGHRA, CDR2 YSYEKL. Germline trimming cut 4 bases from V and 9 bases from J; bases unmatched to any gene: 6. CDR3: CASSRGLAGVGEQFF. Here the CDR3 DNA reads TGCGCCAGCAGCCGTGGACTAGCGGGAGTAGGTGAGCAGTTCTTC.

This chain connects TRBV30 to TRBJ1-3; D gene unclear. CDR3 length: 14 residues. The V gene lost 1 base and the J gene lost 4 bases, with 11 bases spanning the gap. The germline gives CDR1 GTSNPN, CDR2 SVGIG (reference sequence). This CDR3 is CAWSAAPPGNTIYF. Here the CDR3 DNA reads TGTGCCTGGAGTGCGGCTCCCCCAGGAAACACCATATATTTT.

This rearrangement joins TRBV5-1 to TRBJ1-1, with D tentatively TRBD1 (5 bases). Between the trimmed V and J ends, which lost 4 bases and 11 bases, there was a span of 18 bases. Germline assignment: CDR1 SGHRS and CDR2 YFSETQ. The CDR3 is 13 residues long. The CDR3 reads CASSPPGERGAFF. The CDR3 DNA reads TGCGCCAGCAGCCCTCCGGGGGAGCGAGGGGCTTTCTTT.

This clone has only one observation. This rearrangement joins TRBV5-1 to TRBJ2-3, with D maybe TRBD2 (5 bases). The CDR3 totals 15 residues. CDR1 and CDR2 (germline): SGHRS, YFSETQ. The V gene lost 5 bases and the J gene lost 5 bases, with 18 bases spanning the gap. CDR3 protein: CASRGAVGGEDTQYF. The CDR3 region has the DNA TGCGCCAGCAGAGGCGCGGTAGGAGGTGAAGATACGCAGTATTTT.

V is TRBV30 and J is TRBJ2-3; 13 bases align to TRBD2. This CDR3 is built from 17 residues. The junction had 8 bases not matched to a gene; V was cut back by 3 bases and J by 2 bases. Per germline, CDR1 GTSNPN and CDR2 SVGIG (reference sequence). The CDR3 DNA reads TGTGCCTGGAGCGGACTAGCGGGAGCCTATTCCACAGATACGCAGTATTTT. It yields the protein CAWSGLAGAYSTDTQYF.

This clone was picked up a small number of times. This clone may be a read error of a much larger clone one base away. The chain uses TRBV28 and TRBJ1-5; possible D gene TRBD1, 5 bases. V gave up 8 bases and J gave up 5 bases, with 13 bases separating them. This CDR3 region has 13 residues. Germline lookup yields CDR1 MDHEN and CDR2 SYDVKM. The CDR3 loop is CASFQDTYQPQHF. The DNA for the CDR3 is TGTGCCAGCTTTCAGGACACCTATCAGCCCCAGCATTTT. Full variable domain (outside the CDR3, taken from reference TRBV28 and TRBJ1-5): DVKVTQSSRYLVKRTGEKVFLECVQDMDHENMFWYRQDPGLGLRLIYFSYDVKMKEKGDIPEGYSVSREKKERFSLILESASTNQTSMYLCASFQDTYQPQHFGDGTRLSIL.

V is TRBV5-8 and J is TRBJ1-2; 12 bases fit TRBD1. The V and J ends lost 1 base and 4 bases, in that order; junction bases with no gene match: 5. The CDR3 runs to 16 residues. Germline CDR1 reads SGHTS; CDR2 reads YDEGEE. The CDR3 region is CASSLRGQGAFYGYTF. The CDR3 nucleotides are TGTGCCAGCAGCTTGCGGGGACAGGGGGCCTTCTATGGCTACACCTTC.

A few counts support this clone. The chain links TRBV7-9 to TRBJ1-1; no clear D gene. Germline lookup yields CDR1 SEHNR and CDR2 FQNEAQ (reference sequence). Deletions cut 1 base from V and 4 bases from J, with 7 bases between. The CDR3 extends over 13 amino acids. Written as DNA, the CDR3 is TGTGCCAGCAGCTTAGTCGGAAGCACTGAAGCTTTCTTT. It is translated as CASSLVGSTEAFF.

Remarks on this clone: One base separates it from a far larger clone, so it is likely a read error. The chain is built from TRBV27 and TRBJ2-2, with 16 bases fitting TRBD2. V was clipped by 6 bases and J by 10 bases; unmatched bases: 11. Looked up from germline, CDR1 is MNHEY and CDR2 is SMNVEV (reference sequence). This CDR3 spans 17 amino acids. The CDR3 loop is CASSRGLAGGPVVELFF. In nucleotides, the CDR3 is TGTGCCAGCAGCCGGGGACTAGCGGGAGGGCCTGTCGTGGAGCTGTTTTTT.

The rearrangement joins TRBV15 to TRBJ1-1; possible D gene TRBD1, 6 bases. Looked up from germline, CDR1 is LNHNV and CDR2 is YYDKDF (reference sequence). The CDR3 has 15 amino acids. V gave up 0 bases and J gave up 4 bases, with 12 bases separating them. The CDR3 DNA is TGTGCCACCAGCAGAGATAGGAGGGGGAGCACTGAAGCTTTCTTT. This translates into CATSRDRRGSTEAFF.

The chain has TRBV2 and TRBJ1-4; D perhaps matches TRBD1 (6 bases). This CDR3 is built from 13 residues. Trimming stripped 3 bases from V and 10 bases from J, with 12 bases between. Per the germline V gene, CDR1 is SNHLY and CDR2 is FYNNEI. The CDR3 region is CASSDGGYRKLFF. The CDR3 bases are TGTGCCAGCAGTGATGGGGGCTACAGAAAACTGTTTTTT.

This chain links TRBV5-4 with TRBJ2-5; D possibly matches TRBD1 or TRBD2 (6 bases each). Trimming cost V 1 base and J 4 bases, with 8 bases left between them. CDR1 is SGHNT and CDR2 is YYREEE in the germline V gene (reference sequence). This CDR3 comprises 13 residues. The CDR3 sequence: CASSLSGAETQYF. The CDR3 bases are TGTGCCAGCAGCTTGTCGGGGGCAGAGACCCAGTACTTC.

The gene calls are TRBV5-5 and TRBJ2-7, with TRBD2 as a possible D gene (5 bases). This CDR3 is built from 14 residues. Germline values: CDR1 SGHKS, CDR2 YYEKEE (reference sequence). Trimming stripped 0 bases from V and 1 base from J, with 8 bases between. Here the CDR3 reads CASSLGRTSYEQYF. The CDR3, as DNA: TGTGCCAGCAGCTTGGGACGGACTTCCTACGAGCAGTACTTC.